This TCR beta chain was recorded in a study of blood T cell repertoires in COVID-19. The overall study: The origin of the acute and convalescent COVID-19 samples was the United States, Italy and Spain. Nucleic acid was either cDNA or gDNA, and it came from T cells, B-cell-depleted T cells, or PBMCs.

The protocol was immunoSEQ multiplex PCR, while the TCRdb copy is restricted to in-frame clones and leaves out a portion. This table holds 90,000 to 120,000 clones, 89% found once. The CDR3 sequence is 22 residues long. J was trimmed by 1 base and V by 2 bases; bases with no gene match: 20. Germline V gene data show CDR1 as SNHLY and CDR2 as FYNNEI. The sample comprised peripheral blood. The gene calls are TRBV2 and TRBJ2-7; 13 nucleotides match TRBD2. The source of this sequence is a man aged 35 to 55 with active or convalescent COVID-19. The CDR3 DNA is TGTGCCAGCAGTGAATCCTTAGTAGGGGAAGGACTAGCGGGAGCGCGGTCCTACGAGCAGTACTTC. Amino acid sequence: CASSESLVGEGLAGARSYEQYF. Looking up the rest from reference TRBV2 and TRBJ2-7 gives the full variable domain: EPEVTQTPSHQVTQMGQEVILRCVPISNHLYFYWYRQILGQKVEFLVSFYNNEISEKSEIFDDQFSVERPDGSNFTLKIRSTKLEDSAMYFCASSESLVGEGLAGARSYEQYFGPGTRLTVT.